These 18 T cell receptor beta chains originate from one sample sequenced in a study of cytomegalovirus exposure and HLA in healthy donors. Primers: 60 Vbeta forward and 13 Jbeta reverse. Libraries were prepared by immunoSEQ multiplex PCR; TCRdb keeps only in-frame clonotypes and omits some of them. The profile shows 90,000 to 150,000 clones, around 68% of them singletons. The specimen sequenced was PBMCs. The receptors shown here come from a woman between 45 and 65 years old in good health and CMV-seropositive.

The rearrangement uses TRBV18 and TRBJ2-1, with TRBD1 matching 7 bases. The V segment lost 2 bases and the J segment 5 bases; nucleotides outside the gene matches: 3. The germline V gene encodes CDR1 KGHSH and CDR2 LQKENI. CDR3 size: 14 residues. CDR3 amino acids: CASSPFDRDNEQFF. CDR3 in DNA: TGTGCCAGCTCACCATTTGACAGGGACAATGAGCAGTTCTTC.

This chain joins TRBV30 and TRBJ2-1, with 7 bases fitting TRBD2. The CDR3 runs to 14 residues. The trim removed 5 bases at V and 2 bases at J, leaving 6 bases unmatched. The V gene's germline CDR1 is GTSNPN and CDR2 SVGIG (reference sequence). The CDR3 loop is CAWDLGLAYNEQFF. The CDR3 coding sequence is TGTGCCTGGGATCTCGGACTAGCCTACAATGAGCAGTTCTTC.

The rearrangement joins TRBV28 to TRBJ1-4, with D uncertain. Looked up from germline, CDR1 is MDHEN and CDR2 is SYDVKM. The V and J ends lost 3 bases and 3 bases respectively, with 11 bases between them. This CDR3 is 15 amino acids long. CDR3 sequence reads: CASSFYGNANEKLFF. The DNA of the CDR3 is TGTGCCAGCAGTTTTTACGGGAATGCTAATGAAAAACTGTTTTTT.

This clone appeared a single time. In DNA, the CDR3 is TGTGCCAGCAGTTACAAGGGGGCTTTGAGAAGCAATCAGCCCCAGCATTTT. It translates to CASSYKGALRSNQPQHF. V and J are TRBV28 and TRBJ1-5; 7 bases align to TRBD1. CDR1 and CDR2 (germline): MDHEN, SYDVKM. This CDR3 comprises 17 residues. J was trimmed by 1 base and V by 4 bases; bases with no gene match: 10.

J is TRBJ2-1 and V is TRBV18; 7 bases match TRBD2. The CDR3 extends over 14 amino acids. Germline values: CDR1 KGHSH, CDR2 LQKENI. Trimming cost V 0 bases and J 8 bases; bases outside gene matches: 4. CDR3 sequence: CASSPPGGWDEQFF. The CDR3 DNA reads TGTGCCAGCTCACCACCGGGGGGGTGGGATGAGCAGTTCTTC.

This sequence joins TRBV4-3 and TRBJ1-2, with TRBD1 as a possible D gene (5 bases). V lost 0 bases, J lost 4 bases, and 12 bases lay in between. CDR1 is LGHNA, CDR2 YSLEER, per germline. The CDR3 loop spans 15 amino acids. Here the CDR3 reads CASSQDFGGGYGYTF. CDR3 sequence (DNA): TGCGCCAGCAGCCAAGATTTCGGGGGTGGCTATGGCTACACCTTC.

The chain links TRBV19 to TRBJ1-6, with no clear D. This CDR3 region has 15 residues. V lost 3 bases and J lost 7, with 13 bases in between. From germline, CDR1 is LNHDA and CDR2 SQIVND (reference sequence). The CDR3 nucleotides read TGTGCCAGTAGTATGGGCGACAACAAAAATTCACCCCTCCACTTT. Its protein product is CASSMGDNKNSPLHF. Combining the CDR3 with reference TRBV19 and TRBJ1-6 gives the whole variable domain DGGITQSPKYLFRKEGQNVTLSCEQNLNHDAMYWYRQDPGQGLRLIYYSQIVNDFQKGDIAEGYSVSREKKESFPLTVTSAQKNPTAFYLCASSMGDNKNSPLHFGNGTRLTVT.

The CDR3 bases are TGCGCCAGCAGGTATGATTCCACTAGCGGGAGGGCCAGGGAGCAGTTCTTC. It specifies CASRYDSTSGRAREQFF. The chain carries TRBV4-1 and TRBJ2-1; TRBD2 aligns across 13 bases. Germline assignment: CDR1 MGHRA and CDR2 YSYEKL. J was trimmed by 10 bases and V by 6 bases; bases with no gene match: 15. CDR3 length equals 17 residues.

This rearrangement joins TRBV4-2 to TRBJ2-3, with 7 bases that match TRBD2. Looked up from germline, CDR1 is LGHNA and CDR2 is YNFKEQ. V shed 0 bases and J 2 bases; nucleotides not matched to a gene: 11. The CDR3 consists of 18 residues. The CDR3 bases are TGTGCCAGCAGCCAAGATCTTCTAGCGGCATCACACACAGATACGCAGTATTTT. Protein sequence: CASSQDLLAASHTDTQYF.

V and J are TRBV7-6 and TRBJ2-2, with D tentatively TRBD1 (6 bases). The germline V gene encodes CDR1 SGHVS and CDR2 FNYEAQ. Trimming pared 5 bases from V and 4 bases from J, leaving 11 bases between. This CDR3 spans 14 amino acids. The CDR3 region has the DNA TGTGCCAGCAGCCTGGACAGTTTCACCGGGGAGCTGTTTTTT. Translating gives CASSLDSFTGELFF.

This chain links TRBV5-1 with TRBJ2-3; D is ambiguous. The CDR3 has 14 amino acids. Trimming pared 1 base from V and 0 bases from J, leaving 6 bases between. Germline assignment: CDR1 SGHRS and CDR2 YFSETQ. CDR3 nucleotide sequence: TGCGCCAGCAGCTTGCTATCTAGCACAGATACGCAGTATTTT. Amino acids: CASSLLSSTDTQYF.

CDR3 region: CASSGDRYFSYEQYF. CDR3 in DNA: TGTGCCAGCAGCGGGGACAGATACTTCTCCTACGAGCAGTACTTC. V gene TRBV25-1 combines with J gene TRBJ2-7; 7 nucleotides line up with TRBD1. Germline CDR1 and CDR2: MGHDK and SYGVNS. J was trimmed by 0 bases and V by 6 bases; bases with no gene match: 8. This CDR3 comprises 15 residues.

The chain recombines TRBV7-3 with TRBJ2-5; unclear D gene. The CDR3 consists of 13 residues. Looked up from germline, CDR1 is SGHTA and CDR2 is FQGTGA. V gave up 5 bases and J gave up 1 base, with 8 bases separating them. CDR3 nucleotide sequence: TGTGCCAGCAGCCTAGGATCCCAAGAGACCCAGTACTTC. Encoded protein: CASSLGSQETQYF.

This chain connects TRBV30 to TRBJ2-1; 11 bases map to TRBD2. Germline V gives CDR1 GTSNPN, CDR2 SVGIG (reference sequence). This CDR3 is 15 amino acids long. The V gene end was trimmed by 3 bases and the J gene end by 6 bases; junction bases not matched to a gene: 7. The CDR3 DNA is TGTGCCTGGAGCCCCACTAGCGGGAGAGTCAATGAGCAGTTCTTC. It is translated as CAWSPTSGRVNEQFF.

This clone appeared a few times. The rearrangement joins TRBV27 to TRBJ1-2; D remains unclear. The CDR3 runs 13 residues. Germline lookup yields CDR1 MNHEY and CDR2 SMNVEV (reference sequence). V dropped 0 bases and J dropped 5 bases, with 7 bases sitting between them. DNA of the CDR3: TGTGCCAGCAGTTTATCGCCCAGGTATGGCTACACCTTC. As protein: CASSLSPRYGYTF.

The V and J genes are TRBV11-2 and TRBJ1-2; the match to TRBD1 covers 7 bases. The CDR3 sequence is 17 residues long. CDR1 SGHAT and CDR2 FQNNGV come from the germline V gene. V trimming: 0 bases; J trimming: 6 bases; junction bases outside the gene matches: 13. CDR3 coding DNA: TGTGCCAGCAGCTTAGAAGTTTACAGGGGCCCGGTGAATGGCTACACCTTC. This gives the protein CASSLEVYRGPVNGYTF.

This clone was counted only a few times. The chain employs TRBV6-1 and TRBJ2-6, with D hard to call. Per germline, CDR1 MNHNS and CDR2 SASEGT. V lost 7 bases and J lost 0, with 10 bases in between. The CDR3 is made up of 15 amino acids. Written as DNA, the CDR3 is TGTGCCAGCAATGGCAGGCCCTCTGGGGCCAACGTCCTGACTTTC. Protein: CASNGRPSGANVLTF.

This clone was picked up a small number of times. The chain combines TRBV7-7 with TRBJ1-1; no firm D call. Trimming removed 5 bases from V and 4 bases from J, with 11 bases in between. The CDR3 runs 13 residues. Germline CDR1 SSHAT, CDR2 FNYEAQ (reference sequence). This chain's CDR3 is CASSAGWGTEAFF. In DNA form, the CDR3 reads TGTGCCAGCAGCGCGGGTTGGGGCACTGAAGCTTTCTTT.